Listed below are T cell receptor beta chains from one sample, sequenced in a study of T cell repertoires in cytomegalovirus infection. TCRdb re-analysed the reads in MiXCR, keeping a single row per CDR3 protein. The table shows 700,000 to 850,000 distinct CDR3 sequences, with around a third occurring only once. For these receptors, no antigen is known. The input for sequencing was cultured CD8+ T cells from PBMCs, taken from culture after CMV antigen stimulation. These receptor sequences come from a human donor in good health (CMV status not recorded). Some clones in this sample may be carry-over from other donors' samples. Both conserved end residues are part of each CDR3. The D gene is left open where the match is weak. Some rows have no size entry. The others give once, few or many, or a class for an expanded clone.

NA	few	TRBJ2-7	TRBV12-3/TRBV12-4	TGTGCCAGCAGTTTCCGGGACGGCTCCTACGAGCAGTACTTC	CASSFRDGSYEQYF
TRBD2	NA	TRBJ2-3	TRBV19	TGTGCCAGTAGTGTTCCACGGCTAGCGGGGGGCACAGATACGCAGTATTTT	CASSVPRLAGGTDTQYF
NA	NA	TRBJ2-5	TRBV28	TGTGCCAGCAGTTCCCTAGAAGGCCAGTACTTC	CASSSLEGQYF
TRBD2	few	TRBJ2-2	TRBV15	TGTGCCACCAGCAGAGATACCAGCGGGGGGTCGAACACCGGGGAGCTGTTTTTT	CATSRDTSGGSNTGELFF
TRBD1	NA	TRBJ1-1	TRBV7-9	TGTGCCAGCAGCCCGGGACAGGGGGTTTCGAAAGAGATGAACACTGAAGCTTTCTTT	CASSPGQGVSKEMNTEAFF
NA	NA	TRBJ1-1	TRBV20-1	TGCAGTGCTAGAGATAAAAAACTGTTGAACACTGAAGCTTTCTTT	CSARDKKLLNTEAFF
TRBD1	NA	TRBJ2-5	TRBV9	TGTGCCAGCAGCTCAGGGGGGACAGGGGGCCGGGAGACCCAGTACTTC	CASSSGGTGGRETQYF
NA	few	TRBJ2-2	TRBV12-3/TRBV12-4	TGTGCCAGCAGTTTAGCAGGAGAGGGGCCGGGGGAGCTGTTTTTT	CASSLAGEGPGELFF
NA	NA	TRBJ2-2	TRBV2	TGTGCCAGCAGTGAAGGGCTTGTGGGGCTGTTTTTT	CASSEGLVGLFF
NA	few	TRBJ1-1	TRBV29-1	TGCAGCGTTGTAGAGATTGGCGAAGCTTTCTTT	CSVVEIGEAFF
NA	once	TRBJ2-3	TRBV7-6	TGTGCTAGCAGCTTAGGACCGGGGAAGGATACGCAGTATTTT	CASSLGPGKDTQYF
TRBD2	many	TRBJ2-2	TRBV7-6	TGTGCCAGCAGCACCAGCAGGAGCGGGGGAAACACCGGGGAGCTGTTTTTT	CASSTSRSGGNTGELFF
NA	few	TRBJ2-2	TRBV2	TGTGCCAGCAGCCCCCCTCCGACCGGGGAGCTGTTTTTT	CASSPPPTGELFF
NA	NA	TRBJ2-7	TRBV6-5	TGTGCCAGCACACAATCCGGGGCGCCGTACGAGCAGTACTTC	CASTQSGAPYEQYF
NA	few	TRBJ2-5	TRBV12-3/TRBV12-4	TGTGCCAGCAGTATTACCGACACCCGAACCGAGACCCAGTACTTC	CASSITDTRTETQYF
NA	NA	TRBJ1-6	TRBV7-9	TGTGCCAGCAGCGAAGCAGGTCGGGGGGCGAATTCACCCCTCCACTTT	CASSEAGRGANSPLHF
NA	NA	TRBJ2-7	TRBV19	TGTGCCAGTAGTTCGGAGGGCCGCCCCGTCGAGCAGTACTTC	CASSSEGRPVEQYF
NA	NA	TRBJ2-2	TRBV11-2	TGTGCCAGCAGCTTAGGTCGCAGGCACGGGGAGCTGTTTTTT	CASSLGRRHGELFF
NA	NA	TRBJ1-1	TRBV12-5	TGTGTTAGTTCCCTCGGGAACACTGAAGCTTTCTTT	CVSSLGNTEAFF
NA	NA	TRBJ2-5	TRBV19	TGTGCCAGTAGTATTGGGTCAGGCTCAAGACAAGAGACCCAGTACTTC	CASSIGSGSRQETQYF
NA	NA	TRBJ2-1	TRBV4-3	TGCGCCAGCAGCCAAGACTACCTCGAGCAGTTCTTC	CASSQDYLEQFF
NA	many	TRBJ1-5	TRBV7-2	TGTGCCAGCAGCTTTCACGCCTATAGCAATCAGCCCCAGCATTTT	CASSFHAYSNQPQHF
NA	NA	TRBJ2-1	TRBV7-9	TGTGCCAGCATGGCGAGGGGGGGCGGATACAATGAGCAGTTCTTC	CASMARGGGYNEQFF
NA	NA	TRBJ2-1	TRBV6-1	TGTGCCAGCAGCGAGAGGGCCTACAATGAGCAGTTCTTC	CASSERAYNEQFF
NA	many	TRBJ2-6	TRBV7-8	TGTGCCAGCAGCTTAGCCCTTTCAAAAAGAGGGGCCAACGTCCTGACTTTC	CASSLALSKRGANVLTF
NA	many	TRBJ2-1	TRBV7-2	TGTGCCAGCAGCTTCGGGGTTGAGCAGTTCTTC	CASSFGVEQFF
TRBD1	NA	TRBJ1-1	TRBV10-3	TGTGCCACCTCGCACCAGGGGGCGAGGTACACTGAAGCTTTCTTT	CATSHQGARYTEAFF
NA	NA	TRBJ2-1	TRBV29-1	TGCAGCGTTGAGTCGCATGAGCAGTTCTTC	CSVESHEQFF
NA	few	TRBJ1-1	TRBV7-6	TGTGCCAGCAGCCCGTCAACGGGCTTCACTGAAGCTTTCTTT	CASSPSTGFTEAFF
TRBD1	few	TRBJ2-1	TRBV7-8	TGTGCCAGCAGCTTAGGGGGGGGGACAGGGGCCTACAATGAGCAGTTCTTC	CASSLGGGTGAYNEQFF
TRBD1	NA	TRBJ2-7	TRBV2	TGTGCCAGCAGTGAAGGCGACAGGGTCGGCTACGAGCAGTACTTC	CASSEGDRVGYEQYF
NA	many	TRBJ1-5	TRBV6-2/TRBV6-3	TGTGCCAGCAGTTACCTCCTGCGAGGGCCCCAGCATTTT	CASSYLLRGPQHF
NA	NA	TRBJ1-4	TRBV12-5	TGTGCTAGTGGCCCCCACCCTAATGAAAAACTGTTTTTT	CASGPHPNEKLFF
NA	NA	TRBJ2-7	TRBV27	TGTGCCAGCAGTTTATGGGGGGAAGACGAGCAGTACTTC	CASSLWGEDEQYF
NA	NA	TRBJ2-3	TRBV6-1	TGTGCCAGCACCTTGGATGGTACGAGGGGTACGCAGTATTTT	CASTLDGTRGTQYF
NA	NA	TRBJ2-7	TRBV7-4	TGTGCCAGCACCGAAGGTACCGGGACCCCTGGGGACGAGCAGTACTTC	CASTEGTGTPGDEQYF
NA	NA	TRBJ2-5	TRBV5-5	TGTGCCAGCAGCTACCCTAGCGTCGGCACGGGGGAGACCCAGTACTTC	CASSYPSVGTGETQYF
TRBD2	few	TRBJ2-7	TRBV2	TGTGCCACGGTGGGTAGCGGGGGCTACGAGCAGTACTTC	CATVGSGGYEQYF
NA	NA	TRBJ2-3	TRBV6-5	TGTGCCAGCAGTTACGTTGGCCCGACGTCAGATACGCAGTATTTT	CASSYVGPTSDTQYF
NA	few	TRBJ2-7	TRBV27	TGTGCCAGCAGTCTACAAACACCCTTCTACGAGCAGTACTTC	CASSLQTPFYEQYF
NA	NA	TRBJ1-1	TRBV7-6	TGTGCCAGCAGCGCAAAATCCGCTGAAGCTTTCTTT	CASSAKSAEAFF
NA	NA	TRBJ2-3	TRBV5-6	TGTGCCAGCAGCTTGGTCAGTGCAGATACGCAGTATTTT	CASSLVSADTQYF
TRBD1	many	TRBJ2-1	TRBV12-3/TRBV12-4	TGTGCCAGCAACCAGGCAGGGGGCTCGTACAATGAGCAGTTCTTC	CASNQAGGSYNEQFF
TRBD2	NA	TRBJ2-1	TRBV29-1	TGCAGCGTTGAAGTAAGCGGGGGGCCGGGGGGTCCCTCCTACAATGAGCAGTTCTTC	CSVEVSGGPGGPSYNEQFF
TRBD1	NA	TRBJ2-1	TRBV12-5	TGTGCTAGTGGTTCACAGGGACAGGGGCCGTTCTTC	CASGSQGQGPFF
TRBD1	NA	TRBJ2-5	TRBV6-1	TGTGCCAGCAGTGAAGCCGGGACAGGGGAGGAGACCCAGTACTTC	CASSEAGTGEETQYF
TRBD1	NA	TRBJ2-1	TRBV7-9	TGTGCCAGCAGCAACCGGGACAGGCTCAGGGATGAGCAGTTCTTC	CASSNRDRLRDEQFF
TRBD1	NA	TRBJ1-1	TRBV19	TGTGCCAGTAGTCTAACGGGACAGGGGGTAATGGGCACTGAAGCTTTCTTT	CASSLTGQGVMGTEAFF
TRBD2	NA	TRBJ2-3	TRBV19	TGTGCCAGTAGTTTAGGGACTAGCCTCACAGATACGCAGTATTTT	CASSLGTSLTDTQYF
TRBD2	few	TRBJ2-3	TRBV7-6	TGTGCCAGCAGCCGGACTAGCGGGGAGGCAGATACGCAGTATTTT	CASSRTSGEADTQYF
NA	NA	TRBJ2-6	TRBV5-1	TGCGCCAGCAGCTTAACCCCCAGTGGAGCTTCTGGGGCCAACGTCCTGACTTTC	CASSLTPSGASGANVLTF
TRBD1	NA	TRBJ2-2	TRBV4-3	TGCGCCAGCCAAGACAGGGTAAACACCGGGGAGCTGTTTTTT	CASQDRVNTGELFF
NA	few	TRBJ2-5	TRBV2	TGTGCCAGCAGTATGCTAAAGGCGCAAGAGACCCAGTACTTC	CASSMLKAQETQYF
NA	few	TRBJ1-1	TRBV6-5	TGTGCCAGCAGTTACTCGACTGGGTTTCTGGCTGAAGCTTTCTTT	CASSYSTGFLAEAFF
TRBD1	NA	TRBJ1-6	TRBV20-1	TGCAGTGCTAGAGTTAAGGGACAGGGGCTAAATTCACCCCTCCACTTT	CSARVKGQGLNSPLHF
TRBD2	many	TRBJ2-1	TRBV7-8	TGTGCCAGCAGCCAAGGGAGGGTACGGAATGAGCAGTTCTTC	CASSQGRVRNEQFF
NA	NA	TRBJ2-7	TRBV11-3	TGTGCCAGCAGCTTAGATGAGGGGTCGTTCAACGAGCAGTACTTC	CASSLDEGSFNEQYF
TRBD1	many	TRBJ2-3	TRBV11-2	TGTGCCAGCAGCGTTTTGGGTGATGACAGGGGCCCCACAGATACGCAGTATTTT	CASSVLGDDRGPTDTQYF
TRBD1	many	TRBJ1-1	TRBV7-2	TGTGCCAGCAGCCCTTACAGGGGCCCGAACACTGAAGCTTTCTTT	CASSPYRGPNTEAFF